This TCR beta chain was captured by sequencing in a study of T cells in tumors and immune-related adverse events. CDR1 and CDR2 from the germline V gene are SGHRS and YFSETQ. V trimming: 6 bases; J trimming: 4 bases; junction bases outside the gene matches: 9. The CDR3 contains 14 residues. Method: immunoSEQ multiplex PCR; TCRdb's copy keeps in-frame clones and lacks some. The sample lists fewer than 25,000 clones, under 95% occurring once. The TCR was taken from a female donor with metastatic renal cell carcinoma. Source: lymph node tissue, taken from a patient treated with anti-PD-1 therapy. V and J are TRBV5-1 and TRBJ1-2; the match to TRBD1 covers 7 bases. DNA of the CDR3: TGCGCCAGCACCCTTGCTCCAGGGGGCTATGGCTACACCTTC. This codes for CASTLAPGGYGYTF.